The T cell receptor (beta chain) described here comes from a study of cytomegalovirus exposure and HLA in healthy donors. CDR1 and CDR2 from the germline V gene are SQVTM and ANQGSEA. With 6 bases removed from V and 5 bases from J, the gap between germline ends came to 11 bases. The CDR3 totals 12 residues. This clone turned up a few times. Its target is not known. Primers for the PCR totalled 60 Vbeta and 13 Jbeta. Profiled with immunoSEQ multiplex PCR; TCRdb holds only in-frame clones, not every one. The table lists some 130,000 clones, 82% of them singletons. Study outcomes and limitations: Clonal expansion, a later analysis showed, was greater in HLA-associated TCR beta chains than in equally common others. Excluded: some indistinguishable V segments such as TRBV6-2 and TRBV6-3. CMV serostatus was the only recorded immune exposure for donors. Within an earlier analysis, most TCR beta V segments proved productive either about 90% or about 30% of the time.

The chain recombines TRBV29-1 with TRBJ1-3, with D hard to call. Sequenced material: PBMCs. This receptor was identified in a male donor in good health and CMV-seropositive. CDR3 loop: CSVFAERNTIYF. In DNA form, the CDR3 reads TGCAGCGTATTCGCGGAAAGAAACACCATATATTTT.